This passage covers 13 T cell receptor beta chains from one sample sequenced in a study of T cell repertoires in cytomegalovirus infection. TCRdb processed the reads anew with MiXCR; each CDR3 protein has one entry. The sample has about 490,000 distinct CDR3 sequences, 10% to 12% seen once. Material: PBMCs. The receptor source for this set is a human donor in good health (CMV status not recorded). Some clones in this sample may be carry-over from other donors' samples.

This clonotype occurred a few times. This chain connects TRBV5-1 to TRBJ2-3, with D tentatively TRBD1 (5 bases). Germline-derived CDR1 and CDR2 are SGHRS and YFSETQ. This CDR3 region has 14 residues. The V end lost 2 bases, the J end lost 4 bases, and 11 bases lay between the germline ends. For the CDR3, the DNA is TGCGCCAGCAGCTTCCCCCAGGGCGCAGATACGCAGTATTTT. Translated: CASSFPQGADTQYF. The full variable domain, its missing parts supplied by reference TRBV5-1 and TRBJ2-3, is KAGVTQTPRYLIKTRGQQVTLSCSPISGHRSVSWYQQTPGQGLQFLFEYFSETQRNKGNFPGRFSGRQFSNSRSEMNVSTLELGDSALYLCASSFPQGADTQYFGPGTRLTVL.

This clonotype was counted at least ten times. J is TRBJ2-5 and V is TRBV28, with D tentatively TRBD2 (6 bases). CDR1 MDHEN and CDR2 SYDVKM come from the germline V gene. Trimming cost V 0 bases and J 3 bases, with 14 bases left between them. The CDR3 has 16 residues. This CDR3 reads CASSLWSEGIEETQYF. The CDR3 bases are TGTGCCAGCAGTTTATGGTCGGAGGGAATTGAAGAGACCCAGTACTTC.

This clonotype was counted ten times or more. The CDR3 here is CASSLWGNTGELFF. CDR3 in DNA: TGTGCCAGCAGCCTTTGGGGTAACACCGGGGAGCTGTTTTTT. The rearrangement joins TRBV7-9 to TRBJ2-2, with D unresolved. In germline, CDR1 is SEHNR, CDR2 FQNEAQ (reference sequence). This CDR3 comprises 14 residues. V was pared by 5 bases and J by 2 bases, with 9 bases between. The complete variable domain, with remaining parts taken from reference TRBV7-9 and TRBJ2-2, reads DTGVSQNPRHKITKRGQNVTFRCDPISEHNRLYWYRQTLGQGPEFLTYFQNEAQLEKSRLLSDRFSAERPKGSFSTLEIQRTEQGDSAMYLCASSLWGNTGELFFGEGSRLTVL.

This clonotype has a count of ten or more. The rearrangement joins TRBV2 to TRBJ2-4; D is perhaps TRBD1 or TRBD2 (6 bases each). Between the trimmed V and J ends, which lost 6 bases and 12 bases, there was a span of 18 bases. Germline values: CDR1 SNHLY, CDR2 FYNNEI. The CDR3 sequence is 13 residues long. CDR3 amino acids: CASSGGPESRQYF. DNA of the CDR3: TGTGCCAGCAGCGGGGGCCCCGAGAGTCGTCAGTACTTC.

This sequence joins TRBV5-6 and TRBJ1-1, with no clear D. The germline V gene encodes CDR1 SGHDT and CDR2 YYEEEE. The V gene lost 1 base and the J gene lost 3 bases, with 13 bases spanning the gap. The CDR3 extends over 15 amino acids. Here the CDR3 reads CASSLSGLSDTEAFF. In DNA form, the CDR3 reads TGTGCCAGCAGCTTGTCGGGCCTGTCGGACACTGAAGCTTTCTTT.

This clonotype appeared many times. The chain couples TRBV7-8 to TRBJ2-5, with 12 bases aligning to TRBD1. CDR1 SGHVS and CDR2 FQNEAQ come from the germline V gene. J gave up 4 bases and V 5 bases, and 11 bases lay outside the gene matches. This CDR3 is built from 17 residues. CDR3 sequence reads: CASSRDRGLVVGETQYF. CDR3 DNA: TGTGCCAGCAGCAGGGACAGGGGGCTAGTAGTGGGAGAGACCCAGTACTTC.

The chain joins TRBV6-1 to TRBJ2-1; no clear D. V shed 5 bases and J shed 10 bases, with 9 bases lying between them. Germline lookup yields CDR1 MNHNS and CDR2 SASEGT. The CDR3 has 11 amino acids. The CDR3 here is CASSSDWEQFF. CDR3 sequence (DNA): TGTGCCAGCAGTTCAGACTGGGAGCAGTTCTTC.

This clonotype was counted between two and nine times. CDR3 DNA sequence: TGTGCCAGCAGCCTTGGACAGCCTACATACAATGAGCAGTTCTTC. Its protein is CASSLGQPTYNEQFF. The rearrangement joins TRBV5-4 to TRBJ2-1; TRBD1 is a possible D gene (6 bases). The CDR3 is 15 amino acids. Germline V CDR1 and CDR2: SGHNT, YYREEE (reference sequence). The germline V and J ends were trimmed by 4 bases and 4 bases, with 15 bases remaining between them.

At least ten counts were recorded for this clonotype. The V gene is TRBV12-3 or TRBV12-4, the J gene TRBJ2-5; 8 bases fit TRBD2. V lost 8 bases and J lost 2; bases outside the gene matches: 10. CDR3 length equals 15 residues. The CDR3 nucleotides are TGTGCCAGCGGTGGGGCTAGCGGGTATCAAGAGACCCAGTACTTC. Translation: CASGGASGYQETQYF.

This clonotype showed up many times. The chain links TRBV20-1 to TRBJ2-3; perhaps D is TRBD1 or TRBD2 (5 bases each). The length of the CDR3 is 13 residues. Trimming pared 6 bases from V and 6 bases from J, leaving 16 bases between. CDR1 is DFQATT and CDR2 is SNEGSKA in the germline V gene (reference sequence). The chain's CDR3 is CSAQNRRGDTQYF. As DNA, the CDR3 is TGCAGTGCCCAAAACAGGCGAGGGGATACGCAGTATTTT.

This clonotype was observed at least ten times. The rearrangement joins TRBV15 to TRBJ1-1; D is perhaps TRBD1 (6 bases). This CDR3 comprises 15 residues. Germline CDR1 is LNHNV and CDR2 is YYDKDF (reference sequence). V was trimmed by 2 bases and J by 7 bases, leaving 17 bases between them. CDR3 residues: CATSRPGGGADEAFF. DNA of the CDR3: TGTGCCACCAGCAGACCCGGAGGGGGGGCGGATGAAGCTTTCTTT. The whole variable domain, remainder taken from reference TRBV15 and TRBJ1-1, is DAMVIQNPRYQVTQFGKPVTLSCSQTLNHNVMYWYQQKSSQAPKLLFHYYDKDFNNEADTPDNFQSRRPNTSFCFLDIRSPGLGDTAMYLCATSRPGGGADEAFFGQGTRLTVV.

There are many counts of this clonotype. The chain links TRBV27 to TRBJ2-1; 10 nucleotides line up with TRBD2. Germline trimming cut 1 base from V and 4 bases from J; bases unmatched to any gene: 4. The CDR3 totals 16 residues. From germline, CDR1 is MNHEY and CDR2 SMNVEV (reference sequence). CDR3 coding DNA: TGTGCCAGCAGTTTATGGACTAGCGGCCCATACAATGAGCAGTTCTTC. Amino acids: CASSLWTSGPYNEQFF.

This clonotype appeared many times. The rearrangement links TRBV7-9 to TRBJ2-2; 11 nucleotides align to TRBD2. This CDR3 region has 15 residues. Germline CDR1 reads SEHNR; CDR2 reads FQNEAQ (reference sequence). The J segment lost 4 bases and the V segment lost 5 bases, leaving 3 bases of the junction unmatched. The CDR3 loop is CASSPTSGSTGELFF. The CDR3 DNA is TGTGCCAGCAGCCCCACTAGCGGGAGCACCGGGGAGCTGTTTTTT.